This T cell receptor (beta chain) is drawn from a study of beta chain features in type 1 diabetes. A remark on this clone: The antigen remains undetermined.

Per the germline V gene, CDR1 is SGHTA and CDR2 is FQGNSA. This CDR3 contains 15 residues. V lost 2 bases and J lost 2, with 10 bases in between. The whole isolated RNA underwent reverse transcription, so sequencing captured expressed TCRB transcripts. Repertoires were generated with immunoSEQ multiplex PCR, while TCRdb's copy carries only in-frame clones and drops some. Of hundreds of thousands of clones listed, roughly a tenth are singletons. Regarding the study as a whole: Patients and controls would be equally affected if PCR favored shorter templates. Patients with type 1 diabetes carried fewer insertions and had more deletions at their VDJ junctions. Type 1 diabetes patients had moderately but significantly shorter TCRB CDR3s in all four CD4+ subsets. The question left open here concerned HLA type influencing TCRB rearrangement.

The origin of this receptor is a young man with type 1 diabetes. Sequencing input: naive CD4+ T cells from blood. The chain has TRBV7-2 and TRBJ1-3; possible D gene TRBD1, 5 bases. CDR3 sequence: CASSLSTRAGNTIYF. The CDR3 DNA sequence: TGTGCCAGCAGCTTATCGACCAGGGCTGGAAACACCATATATTTT.